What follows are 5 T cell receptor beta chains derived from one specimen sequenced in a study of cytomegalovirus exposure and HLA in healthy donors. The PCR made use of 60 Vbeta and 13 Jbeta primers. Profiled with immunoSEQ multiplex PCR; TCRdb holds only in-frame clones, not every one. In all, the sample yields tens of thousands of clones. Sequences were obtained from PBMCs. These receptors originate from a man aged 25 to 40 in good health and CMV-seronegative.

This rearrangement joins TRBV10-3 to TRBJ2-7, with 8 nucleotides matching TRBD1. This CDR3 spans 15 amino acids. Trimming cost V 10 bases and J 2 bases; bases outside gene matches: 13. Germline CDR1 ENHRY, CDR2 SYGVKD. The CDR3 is CATLPRGQATYEQYF. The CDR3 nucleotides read TGTGCCACTTTACCCCGGGGACAGGCGACCTACGAGCAGTACTTC.

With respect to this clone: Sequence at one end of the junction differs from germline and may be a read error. The CDR3 DNA sequence: TGTGCCAGCAGCCCCCCCGGCCGCAAAGAGGCCCAGTACTTC. It is translated as CASSPPGRKEAQYF. This chain connects TRBV7-2 to TRBJ2-5; unclear D gene. Germline CDR1 is SGHTA and CDR2 is FQGNSA. The CDR3 loop spans 14 amino acids.

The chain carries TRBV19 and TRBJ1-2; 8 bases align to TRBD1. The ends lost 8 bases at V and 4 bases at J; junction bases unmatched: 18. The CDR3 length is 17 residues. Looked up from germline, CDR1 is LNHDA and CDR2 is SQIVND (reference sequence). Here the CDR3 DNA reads TGTGCCAGTCGTCCACTTTTGAGGGCAGGGGGCAGCTATGGCTACACCTTC. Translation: CASRPLLRAGGSYGYTF.

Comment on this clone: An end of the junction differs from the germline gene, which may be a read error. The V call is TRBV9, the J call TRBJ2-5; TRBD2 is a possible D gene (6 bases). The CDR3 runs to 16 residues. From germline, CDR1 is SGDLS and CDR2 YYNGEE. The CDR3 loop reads CASSGGIGTSRENQYF. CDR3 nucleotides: TGTGCCAGCAGCGGGGGAATAGGGACTTCTAGGGAGAACCAGTACTTC.

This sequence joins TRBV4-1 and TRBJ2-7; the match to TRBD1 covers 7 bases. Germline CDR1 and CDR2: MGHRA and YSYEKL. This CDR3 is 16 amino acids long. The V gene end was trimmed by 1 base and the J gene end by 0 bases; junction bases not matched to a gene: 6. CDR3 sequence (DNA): TGCGCCAGCAGCCAAGCCCCGACAGGGTCCTCCTACGAGCAGTACTTC. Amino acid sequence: CASSQAPTGSSYEQYF.